This T cell receptor beta chain was identified in a study of cytomegalovirus exposure and HLA in healthy donors. Study-wide findings and caveats: Serostatus for CMV was the only available immune exposure information. Previously analyzed data showed that most TCR beta V segments were productive at a frequency of about 87% or about 30%.

On this clone: The antigen remains unidentified.

Primers: 60 Vbeta forward and 13 Jbeta reverse. TCRdb's table, derived via immunoSEQ multiplex PCR, lists solely in-frame clones and lacks some. Of 150,000 to 200,000 clones listed, around four fifths are singletons. The junction had 16 bases not matched to a gene; V was cut back by 4 bases and J by 3 bases. CDR1 is SGDLS, CDR2 YYNGEE, per germline. This CDR3 is built from 18 residues. This receptor was taken from a man in his late teens or twenties in good health and CMV-seronegative. The rearrangement uses TRBV9 and TRBJ2-7; 10 nucleotides agree with TRBD1. Sequencing was carried out using PBMCs. The CDR3 here is CASSPEGNRDRGFYEQYF. The CDR3 DNA sequence: TGTGCCAGCAGCCCGGAGGGGAACCGGGACAGGGGTTTCTACGAGCAGTACTTC.